The 5 T cell receptor beta chains presented below share a single source sample, sequenced in a study of blood T cell repertoires in COVID-19. Repertoires were generated with immunoSEQ multiplex PCR, while TCRdb's copy carries only in-frame clones and drops some. The repertoire includes a few hundred thousand clones, roughly 89% of them detected once, and 4% to 5% sits in the top ten. Sequencing was done on a sample of peripheral blood. The receptors derive from a woman aged 40 to 50 who had recovered from COVID-19.

The CDR3 coding sequence is TGTGCCAGTAGTATTAGGGACAGGGTGGCGTTAAGTCAGCCCCAGCATTTT. As protein: CASSIRDRVALSQPQHF. The chain carries TRBV19 and TRBJ1-5; 9 bases match TRBD1. This CDR3 has 17 amino acids. J was trimmed by 6 bases and V by 3 bases; bases with no gene match: 12. CDR1 is LNHDA and CDR2 is SQIVND in the germline V gene (reference sequence).

J is TRBJ2-2 and V is TRBV11-3; tentatively, D is TRBD1 (5 bases). The germline CDR1 and CDR2 sequences are SGHNT and YENEEA. Between the trimmed V and J ends, which lost 5 bases and 2 bases, there was a span of 18 bases. The CDR3 runs to 17 residues. This CDR3 reads CASSRKGDSFNTGELFF. CDR3 sequence (DNA): TGTGCCAGCAGCCGTAAAGGCGACAGTTTCAACACCGGGGAGCTGTTTTTT.

The chain combines TRBV5-6 with TRBJ2-1, with 7 bases lining up with TRBD2. V lost 1 base to trimming and J lost 0 bases; unmatched junction nucleotides: 7. Per germline, CDR1 SGHDT and CDR2 YYEEEE. CDR3 size: 17 residues. The CDR3 protein is CASSLSSGAFSYNEQFF. The DNA of the CDR3 is TGTGCCAGCAGCTTGTCCAGCGGGGCCTTCTCCTACAATGAGCAGTTCTTC. The entire variable domain, with the rest obtained from reference TRBV5-6 and TRBJ2-1, is as follows: DAGVTQSPTHLIKTRGQQVTLRCSPKSGHDTVSWYQQALGQGPQFIFQYYEEEERQRGNFPDRFSGHQFPNYSSELNVNALLLGDSALYLCASSLSSGAFSYNEQFFGPGTRLTVL.

The rearrangement uses TRBV27 and TRBJ2-1, with TRBD2 identical over 7 bases. Germline V gene sequence: CDR1 MNHEY, CDR2 SMNVEV (reference sequence). V lost 3 bases and J lost 0; bases outside the gene matches: 2. This CDR3 is 15 amino acids long. This chain's CDR3 is CASSFGGGSYNEQFF. The CDR3 DNA reads as TGTGCCAGCAGTTTTGGGGGGGGCTCCTACAATGAGCAGTTCTTC.

The chain joins TRBV5-4 to TRBJ1-1, with D possibly being TRBD1 (5 bases). Trimming stripped 10 bases from V and 4 bases from J, with 11 bases between. In germline, CDR1 is SGHNT, CDR2 YYREEE (reference sequence). CDR3 length: 11 residues. The CDR3 DNA follows: TGTGCCTTTCAGGGTTTCACTGAAGCTTTCTTT. Amino acid sequence: CAFQGFTEAFF.